This T cell receptor (beta chain) was recovered during a study of blood T cell repertoires in COVID-19. The overall study: Whether acute or convalescent, the COVID-19 samples came from the United States, Italy and Spain.

In its sample, this clone was seen a few times. V lost 6 bases to trimming and J lost 5 bases, with 18 bases between them. The CDR3 contains 15 residues. Germline loops: CDR1 MNHEY, CDR2 SVGAGI. Seattle cases were enrolled at active infection and followed longitudinally. How the authors handled the data: How many nucleated cells were present was estimated from reference gene primer amplification. Libraries were prepared by immunoSEQ multiplex PCR; TCRdb keeps only in-frame clonotypes and omits some of them. That table supplies the V and J calls and clone size; D and trimming were determined from the DNA. The sample contains 140,000 or so clones, around 75% of which appear only once.

The chain combines TRBV6-5 with TRBJ2-3, with a tentative D call TRBD2 (5 bases). Sequenced input: peripheral blood. The TCR originated in a woman aged 70-85 years with COVID-19, enrolled during active disease. The CDR3 protein is CASSLTNLRGDTQYF. The CDR3 DNA follows: TGTGCCAGCAGCCTTACCAACCTCCGGGGAGATACGCAGTATTTT.